This T cell receptor (beta chain) was found in a study of chemoradiotherapy in HPV16-positive cancers. This clone was recorded only once. As yet, its antigen is unknown. Per germline, CDR1 SQVTM and CDR2 ANQGSEA. Trimming took 7 bases from V and 7 from J; bases not matched to a gene: 8. The CDR3 covers 13 residues. Findings and caveats of the study: HPV-specific T cells were functionally defined from only a couple of HPV16-positive patients. Candidate HPV-specific clones and E7-related TCR motifs grew in tumor during treatment.

Over chemoradiotherapy, repertoires were sampled more than once. Assay used: immunoSEQ multiplex PCR; TCRdb lists only in-frame clones, some missing. Counted here are about 3,500 clones, approximately 83% occurring once; the ten biggest clones make up around 9.8%. This TCR was sampled from a human donor with HPV-associated anogenital cancer. This chain links TRBV29-1 with TRBJ1-3, with 9 bases aligning to TRBD1. The sample here was tumor tissue, taken from a patient who underwent chemoradiotherapy. The CDR3 protein is CSARTGELNTIYF. In DNA form, the CDR3 reads TGCAGCGCACGGACAGGGGAATTGAACACCATATATTTT.